One and the same sample provided the 24 T cell receptor beta chains below, sequenced in a study of post-analysis software for immune sequencing data. For these receptors, no antigen is known. Unique molecular identifiers featured in each of the TCR beta cDNA libraries. One entry per CDR3 protein, called by TCRdb with MiXCR from the PCR reads. The sample gives roughly 730,000 distinct CDR3 sequences, 25% to 30% of which show up once; around 0.56% is in the top ten. Study results and caveats: Included in a set of a few TRBV segments more frequent in patients than controls were TRBV5-6, TRBV5-1 and TRBV20-1.

The sequenced material came from blood. The source of these receptors is a girl aged 10 to 17 with multiple sclerosis.

This clonotype was seen many times. V and J are TRBV27 and TRBJ2-7; D possibly corresponds to TRBD1 (6 bases). Trimming stripped 9 bases from V and 7 bases from J, with 19 bases between. Germline values: CDR1 MNHEY, CDR2 SMNVEV (reference sequence). The CDR3 runs to 13 residues. CDR3 in amino acids: CASKRVGAVEQYF. CDR3 sequence (DNA): TGTGCCAGTAAGAGAGTGGGGGCCGTAGAGCAGTACTTC.

The chain recombines TRBV20-1 with TRBJ1-1, with 9 bases that match TRBD1. The CDR3 spans 13 residues. Per the germline V gene, CDR1 is DFQATT and CDR2 is SNEGSKA (reference sequence). The ends lost 6 bases at V and 4 bases at J; junction bases unmatched: 6. CDR3 bases: TGCAGTGCAAACAGGGGGCGGGGCACTGAAGCTTTCTTT. Residues: CSANRGRGTEAFF.

For the CDR3, the DNA is TGTGCCAGCAGCTTCGATCATCAGCCCCAGCATTTT. Its protein is CASSFDHQPQHF. V usage is TRBV11-2 and J usage is TRBJ1-5; D remains unclear. The V and J ends lost 3 bases and 5 bases respectively, with 5 bases between them. The germline CDR1 and CDR2 sequences are SGHAT and FQNNGV. The CDR3 length is 12 residues.

This clonotype was found many times. This chain joins TRBV7-2 and TRBJ2-5; 9 bases line up with TRBD1. Germline V CDR1 and CDR2: SGHTA, FQGNSA. CDR3 length equals 15 residues. V trimming: 5 bases; J trimming: 4 bases; junction bases outside the gene matches: 8. The DNA for the CDR3 is TGTGCCAGCAGCCCTGGGACAGGGTGGGGAGAGACCCAGTACTTC. The encoded protein is CASSPGTGWGETQYF.

In this sample, this clonotype turned up once. The V and J genes are TRBV6-2 or TRBV6-3 and TRBJ2-1; maybe TRBD1 (7 bases). Trimming took off 1 base at V and 6 bases at J, with 16 bases between the two ends. This CDR3 region has 16 residues. Germline CDR1 reads MNHEY; CDR2 reads SVGEGT. DNA for the CDR3: TGTGCCAGCAGTTACTTGGCAGGGGGAGGTGGCAATGAGCAGTTCTTC. Protein sequence: CASSYLAGGGGNEQFF.

This chain connects TRBV3-1 to TRBJ2-5; unclear D gene. This CDR3 contains 13 residues. V was pared by 4 bases and J by 4 bases, with 10 bases between. Germline V gives CDR1 LGHDT, CDR2 YNNKEL (reference sequence). The CDR3: CASSLGQRETQYF. CDR3 nucleotides: TGTGCCAGCAGCCTAGGGCAGCGAGAGACCCAGTACTTC.

The chain couples TRBV6-2 or TRBV6-3 to TRBJ2-5; 10 nucleotides align to TRBD2. This CDR3 spans 15 amino acids. Trimming removed 5 bases from V and 11 bases from J; junction bases left unmatched: 14. Germline CDR1 MNHEY, CDR2 SVGEGT. The CDR3 reads CASSPTSSGRGEQYF. The CDR3 DNA follows: TGTGCCAGCAGTCCAACATCTAGCGGGAGAGGTGAGCAGTACTTC.

There are many counts of this clonotype. The rearrangement links TRBV20-1 to TRBJ2-3; D is perhaps TRBD1 (5 bases). Germline CDR1 reads DFQATT; CDR2 reads SNEGSKA (reference sequence). Trimming removed 0 bases from V and 0 bases from J, with 22 bases in between. The CDR3 contains 19 residues. The CDR3 sequence: CSARDVVARKGLSTDTQYF. As DNA, the CDR3 is TGCAGTGCTAGAGATGTAGTAGCCCGTAAGGGGCTTAGCACAGATACGCAGTATTTT.

This sequence joins TRBV3-1 and TRBJ2-5, with D possibly matching TRBD1 (6 bases). Germline lookup yields CDR1 LGHDT and CDR2 YNNKEL (reference sequence). This CDR3 is 15 amino acids long. V gave up 0 bases and J gave up 4 bases, with 12 bases separating them. The CDR3 bases are TGTGCCAGCAGCCAAGATCCACAGGGATCAGAGACCCAGTACTTC. Protein sequence: CASSQDPQGSETQYF.

A few counts support this clonotype. The genes are TRBV6-5 and TRBJ1-1; D is ambiguous. V was clipped by 6 bases and J by 0 bases, with 14 bases between them. Germline CDR1 and CDR2: MNHEY and SVGAGI. The CDR3 contains 15 residues. The CDR3 here is CASRPGVYLNTEAFF. CDR3 DNA: TGTGCCAGCAGACCGGGTGTATACCTGAACACTGAAGCTTTCTTT.

The chain joins TRBV20-1 to TRBJ1-2; 7 nucleotides agree with TRBD1. CDR1 and CDR2 from the germline V gene are DFQATT and SNEGSKA (reference sequence). The CDR3 runs 12 residues. Germline trimming cut 2 bases from V and 11 bases from J; bases unmatched to any gene: 8. CDR3 loop: CSARPTGPQYTF. CDR3 DNA: TGCAGTGCTAGACCGACAGGGCCCCAGTACACCTTC.

CDR3 DNA sequence: TGCAGTGCTCCGCCAGAGATAGCCAAAAACATTCAGTACTTC. It is translated as CSAPPEIAKNIQYF. The J gene is TRBJ2-4, the V gene TRBV20-1; D remains ambiguous. CDR1 and CDR2 (germline): DFQATT, SNEGSKA (reference sequence). This CDR3 spans 14 amino acids. Trimming removed 5 bases from V and 0 bases from J, with 11 bases in between.

The rearrangement links TRBV28 to TRBJ2-3, with D tentatively TRBD1 (6 bases). The CDR3 consists of 15 residues. Germline V gives CDR1 MDHEN, CDR2 SYDVKM. Deletions cut 6 bases from V and 2 bases from J, with 15 bases between. CDR3 coding DNA: TGTGCCAGCAGCCCGGACAGTACTATCACAGATACGCAGTATTTT. Translated: CASSPDSTITDTQYF.

As concerns this clonotype: At one of its ends the junction is not consistent with the germline gene, which may arise from a read error. The gene calls are TRBV18 and TRBJ1-4, with TRBD1 as a possible D gene (5 bases). Germline loops: CDR1 KGHSH, CDR2 LQKENI. The CDR3 loop spans 16 amino acids. The CDR3 is CASSPPGGGGLEKLFF. The CDR3 nucleotides are TGTGCCAGTTCACCACCAGGCGGGGGTGGTCTTGAAAAACTGTTTTTT. The full variable domain, completed using reference TRBV18 and TRBJ1-4, is NAGVMQNPRHLVRRRGQEARLRCSPMKGHSHVYWYRQLPEEGLKFMVYLQKENIIDESGMPKERFSAEFPKEGPSILRIQQVVRGDSAAYFCASSPPGGGGLEKLFFGSGTQLSVL.

This clonotype was counted between two and nine times. V and J are TRBV7-2 and TRBJ2-7, with no clear D. The J call may be incorrect, as the DNA end agrees better with TRBJ2-5. In germline, CDR1 is SGHTA, CDR2 FQGNSA. There are 13 residues in the CDR3. In nucleotides, the CDR3 is TGTGCCAGCAGCTTCCGGTCTTGGGAGACCCAGTACTTC. Residues: CASSFRSWETQYF.

This clonotype was seen more than once but under ten times. The V and J genes are TRBV24-1 and TRBJ2-1, with TRBD1 matching 7 bases. The V and J ends lost 9 bases and 9 bases, in that order; junction bases with no gene match: 7. This CDR3 is 12 amino acids long. CDR1 and CDR2 (germline): KGHDR, SFDVKD. The CDR3 DNA sequence: TGTGCCACCCGACAGGGTCCCGGTGAGCAGTTCTTC. This codes for CATRQGPGEQFF.

In regard to this clonotype: Lacking the conserved final phenylalanine or tryptophan, this CDR3 likely reflects a read error. The chain is built from TRBV7-2 and TRBJ1-5; D is ambiguous. The V gene's germline CDR1 is SGHTA and CDR2 FQGNSA. This CDR3 has 13 residues. The V end lost 1 base, the J end lost 4 bases, and 5 bases lay between the germline ends. Written as DNA, the CDR3 is TGTGCCAGCAGCTTAGGGGTAAATCAGCCCCAGCATTGT. Encoded protein: CASSLGVNQPQHC.

The sample holds a few counts of this clonotype. The chain carries TRBV4-3 and TRBJ1-4, with 7 bases lining up with TRBD1. V trimming: 0 bases; J trimming: 10 bases; junction bases outside the gene matches: 11. CDR1 LGHNA and CDR2 YSLEER come from the germline V gene. This CDR3 spans 16 amino acids. CDR3 amino acids: CASSQDERGRPVKLFF. The CDR3 DNA is TGCGCCAGCAGCCAAGATGAGAGGGGGCGCCCGGTAAAACTGTTTTTT.

The genes are TRBV6-2 or TRBV6-3 and TRBJ2-3; TRBD2 matches 10 bases. This CDR3 is 14 amino acids long. Germline-derived CDR1 and CDR2 are MNHEY and SVGEGT. V was clipped by 4 bases and J by 5 bases; unmatched bases: 3. The CDR3 nucleotides read TGTGCCAGCAGTTCTCAGCGGGGGGGAGATACGCAGTATTTT. Translation: CASSSQRGGDTQYF.

This clonotype was counted only a few times. The chain recombines TRBV7-2 with TRBJ2-1; tentative D call: TRBD1 (6 bases). The germline gives CDR1 SGHTA, CDR2 FQGNSA. Deletions cut 5 bases from V and 7 bases from J, with 15 bases between. This CDR3 has 14 residues. CDR3 protein: CASSGDIGANEQFF. DNA for the CDR3: TGTGCCAGCAGCGGGGACATTGGGGCGAATGAGCAGTTCTTC.

J is TRBJ1-5 and V is TRBV12-3 or TRBV12-4, with D hard to call. This CDR3 has 15 residues. V was pared by 6 bases and J by 5 bases, with 17 bases between. The CDR3 DNA reads as TGTGCCAGCAGCATCTCTCCCGGAGGCTATCAGCCCCAGCATTTT. Its protein product is CASSISPGGYQPQHF.

The gene calls are TRBV12-3 or TRBV12-4 and TRBJ1-1; no reliable D call. Trimming left V 7 bases short and J 4 bases short, with 10 bases between. The CDR3 sequence is 12 residues long. The chain's CDR3 is CASNFRLTEAFF. In nucleotides, the CDR3 is TGTGCCAGCAATTTTAGGCTCACTGAAGCTTTCTTT.

Written as DNA, the CDR3 is TGTGCCAGCAGCTCCCGTCAGACTAGCGGGGTAACAGATACGCAGTATTTT. Protein product: CASSSRQTSGVTDTQYF. V is TRBV13 and J is TRBJ2-3; the match to TRBD2 covers 11 bases. Germline-derived CDR1 and CDR2 are PRHDT and FYEKMQ (reference sequence). Losses at the gene ends were 4 bases for V and 3 bases for J; bases not matched to a gene: 9. The CDR3 is 17 amino acids.

In DNA, the CDR3 is TGCAGCGGCGCGATGAACACTGAAGCTTTCTTT. Its protein product is CSGAMNTEAFF. The chain carries TRBV29-1 and TRBJ1-1; D unresolved. V was cut by 7 bases and J by 0 bases, with 6 bases left in between. This CDR3 is 11 amino acids long. Germline-derived CDR1 and CDR2 are SQVTM and ANQGSEA.